These T cell receptor beta chains were read from a single sample in a study of cytomegalovirus exposure and HLA in healthy donors. Measured with immunoSEQ multiplex PCR; TCRdb has only the in-frame clones, and not every one. The profile shows 250,000 to 350,000 clones, about four fifths of them singletons. The sequencing sample was made of PBMCs. These receptors originate from a girl between 2 and 10 years old in good health and CMV-seronegative. Each CDR3 is given with its conserved first and last residue. Each record gives: J gene, V gene, CDR3 length, clone size, D gene, CDR3 protein, CDR3 DNA. A D gene is named only where the DNA matches it firmly. A row's size may be missing; if present it is once, few, many or a size class.

>TRBJ2-1|TRBV27|12|-|-
CASNGRYNEQFF
TGTGCCAGCAATGGGCGCTACAATGAGCAGTTCTTC
>TRBJ1-3|TRBV4-2|16|-|-
CASSQEPTDSGNTIYF
TGTGCCAGCAGCCAAGAACCGACAGACTCTGGAAACACCATATATTTT
>TRBJ1-1|TRBV5-1|13|-|-
CASSLVGDTEAFF
TGCGCCAGCAGCTTGGTCGGGGACACTGAAGCTTTCTTT
>TRBJ2-7|TRBV19|17|-|-
CASSLSGGHSERYEQYF
TGTGCCAGTAGCCTCAGCGGAGGGCACTCTGAACGCTACGAGCAGTACTTC
>TRBJ1-2|TRBV5-4|13|-|-
CASSLLEYYGYTF
TGTGCCAGCAGCTTGTTAGAGTACTATGGCTACACCTTC
>TRBJ1-2|TRBV4-1|18|-|TRBD1
CASSHPLKRRGQNNGYTF
TGCGCCAGCAGCCACCCACTAAAGAGGAGGGGGCAGAATAATGGCTACACCTTC
>TRBJ1-5|TRBV28|12|-|-
CAGGGGNQPQHF
TGCGCGGGGGGGGGTGGCAATCAGCCCCAGCATTTT
>TRBJ2-5|TRBV27|15|-|-
CASGSEATGSETQYF
TGTGCCAGCGGCTCCGAAGCTACAGGGTCAGAGACCCAGTACTTC
>TRBJ2-1|TRBV7-9|15|-|-
CASSPRTDPYNEQFF
TGTGCCAGCAGCCCGCGGACTGATCCCTACAATGAGCAGTTCTTC
>TRBJ1-2|TRBV4-1|15|-|TRBD1
CASSPGQGVGYGYTF
TGCGCCAGCAGCCCGGGACAGGGGGTTGGCTATGGCTACACCTTC
>TRBJ2-7|TRBV18|15|-|TRBD1
CASSPRGRGSYEQYF
TGTGCCAGCTCACCCAGGGGGCGCGGTTCCTACGAGCAGTACTTC
>TRBJ2-5|TRBV18|16|-|TRBD2
CASSLGEGPPSETQYF
TGTGCCAGCTCACTGGGGGAGGGCCCTCCTTCGGAGACCCAGTACTTC
>TRBJ1-2|TRBV14|15|-|-
CASSQERGGAGGYTF
TGTGCCAGCAGCCAAGAGAGGGGGGGCGCCGGGGGTTACACCTTC
>TRBJ2-2|TRBV7-9|15|-|TRBD1
CASSSRTGDIGELFF
TGTGCCAGCAGCTCCAGGACAGGCGATATTGGGGAGCTGTTTTTT
>TRBJ2-3|TRBV9|14|-|-
CASSADSPPDTQYF
TGTGCCAGCAGCGCGGACAGCCCTCCAGATACGCAGTATTTT
>TRBJ2-3|TRBV7-3|15|-|TRBD1
CASSLTGQGTDTQYF
TGTGCCAGCAGCTTAACGGGACAGGGCACAGATACGCAGTATTTT
>TRBJ2-3|TRBV11-3|12|few|-
CASSDSTDTQYF
TGTGCCAGCAGCGACTCCACAGATACGCAGTATTTT
>TRBJ2-2|TRBV15|17|-|-
CATSRDLKDSYTGELFF
TGTGCCACCAGCAGAGATCTAAAGGACAGCTACACCGGGGAGCTGTTTTTT
>TRBJ2-1|TRBV7-9|15|-|TRBD1
CASSPGTGISHEQFF
TGTGCCAGCAGCCCCGGGACAGGGATTAGTCATGAGCAGTTCTTC
>TRBJ1-1|TRBV28|12|-|-
CASFGGGTEAFF
TGTGCCAGCTTCGGGGGTGGCACTGAAGCTTTCTTT
>TRBJ2-5|TRBV2|11|-|-
CASSSQETQYF
TGTGCCAGCAGTTCACAAGAGACCCAGTACTTC
>TRBJ2-7|TRBV4-2|15|-|TRBD2
CASSHPTSGEGEQYF
TGTGCCAGCAGCCACCCGACTAGCGGGGAGGGCGAGCAGTACTTC
>TRBJ1-5|TRBV25-1|12|-|-
CASNGGNQPQHF
TGTGCCAGCAACGGGGGGAATCAGCCCCAGCATTTT
>TRBJ1-3|TRBV4-1|15|-|TRBD1
CASSVMTGTGNTIYF
TGCGCCAGCAGCGTCATGACAGGGACTGGAAACACCATATATTTT
>TRBJ2-2|TRBV7-3|15|-|-
CASSPQSRGSGELFF
TGTGCCAGCAGCCCTCAGTCGAGGGGGAGCGGGGAGCTGTTTTTT
>TRBJ1-5|TRBV6-1|14|-|-
CARKRVYSNQPQHF
TGTGCCAGAAAGAGGGTCTACAGCAATCAGCCCCAGCATTTT
>TRBJ1-2|TRBV6-1|16|few|-
CASSEAMQGLSYGYTF
TGTGCCAGCAGTGAAGCTATGCAGGGCTTATCTTATGGCTACACCTTC
>TRBJ2-3|TRBV5-1|16|-|TRBD2
CASSLMGLAGADTQYF
TGCGCCAGCAGCTTAATGGGACTAGCGGGAGCAGATACGCAGTATTTT
>TRBJ2-7|TRBV4-1|15|-|TRBD1
CASSQAQGALGEQYF
TGCGCCAGCAGCCAAGCACAGGGGGCATTGGGCGAGCAGTACTTC
>TRBJ1-1|TRBV27|13|-|-
CASSFRIAREAFF
TGTGCCAGCAGTTTCCGAATCGCCCGTGAAGCCTTCTTT
>TRBJ1-2|TRBV19|15|-|TRBD1
CASSIQQGEGYGYTF
TGTGCCAGTAGTATACAGCAGGGGGAAGGGTATGGCTACACCTTC
>TRBJ2-5|TRBV10-3|11|-|-
CASRDQETQYF
TGTGCCAGTCGGGACCAAGAGACCCAGTACTTC
>TRBJ2-7|TRBV7-9|14|-|TRBD1
CASRNPGQGGEQYF
TGTGCCAGCAGGAACCCGGGACAGGGGGGCGAGCAGTACTTC
>TRBJ2-2|TRBV28|14|once|TRBD2
CASSLGGVTGELFF
TGTGCCAGCAGTTTGGGGGGGGTGACCGGGGAGCTGTTTTTT
>TRBJ1-5|TRBV25-1|14|once|-
CASSERERGQPQHF
TGTGCCAGCAGTGAAAGGGAAAGGGGCCAGCCCCAGCATTTT
>TRBJ2-3|TRBV5-4|12|few|-
CASSSGGVVRYF
TGTGCCAGCAGCTCAGGCGGGGTTGTTCGGTATTTT
>TRBJ2-3|TRBV10-3|14|-|-
CAITDSQGPDTQYF
TGTGCCATCACTGACTCCCAGGGGCCAGATACGCAGTATTTT
>TRBJ1-3|TRBV5-8|16|-|TRBD1
CASSYRGTLSGNTIYF
TGTGCCAGCAGTTACAGGGGGACCCTCTCTGGAAACACCATATATTTT
>TRBJ1-4|TRBV6-5|16|few|-
CASSSRGPATNEKLFF
TGTGCCAGCAGTTCCAGGGGTCCGGCAACTAATGAAAAACTGTTTTTT
>TRBJ1-1|TRBV7-7|15|-|-
CASICSRVWDTEAFF
TGTGCCAGCATCTGTTCCCGGGTTTGGGACACTGAAGCTTTCTTT
>TRBJ1-1|TRBV19|12|few|TRBD1
CATQTGPAEAFF
TGTGCCACCCAGACAGGGCCCGCTGAAGCTTTCTTT
>TRBJ2-3|TRBV5-1|16|-|-
CASSQGLDKSTDTQYF
TGCGCCAGCAGCCAGGGACTGGATAAGAGCACAGATACGCAGTATTTT
>TRBJ2-2|TRBV27|15|-|-
CASSLAGFSTGELFF
TGTGCCAGCAGTTTAGCAGGGTTTAGCACCGGGGAGCTGTTTTTT
>TRBJ2-1|TRBV5-4|18|few|TRBD2
CASFSGLAGVSSYNEQFF
TGTGCCAGCTTCTCGGGACTAGCGGGAGTGAGCTCCTACAATGAGCAGTTCTTC
>TRBJ2-7|TRBV5-8|13|-|-
CASSLSASYEQYF
TGTGCCAGCAGCTTATCCGCTAGCTACGAGCAGTACTTC